One sample yielded the 22 T cell receptor beta chains listed below, sequenced in a study of shared clonotypes between healthy human individuals. TCRdb's table, derived via immunoSEQ multiplex PCR, lists solely in-frame clones and lacks some. This sample has around 2.3 million clones; approximately 94% occur once, and the top ten carry 0.1% to 0.15%. Material: naive CD4+ T cells sorted from blood. Subset reported: CD45RA+ positively selected. The receptors derive from a man in his late teens or twenties in good health.

This clone appeared once. The chain is built from TRBV18 and TRBJ2-2; D uncertain. This CDR3 has 12 amino acids. The germline V gene encodes CDR1 KGHSH and CDR2 LQKENI. Trimming pared 3 bases from V and 6 bases from J, leaving 5 bases between. The CDR3 DNA follows: TGTGCCAGCTCACCCGTATCCGGGGAGCTGTTTTTT. This sequence encodes CASSPVSGELFF.

This clone showed up just once. The V gene is TRBV19, the J gene TRBJ1-1; D gene unclear. Germline V CDR1 and CDR2: LNHDA, SQIVND (reference sequence). The CDR3 has 13 residues. V lost 3 bases and J lost 6, with 11 bases in between. The DNA of the CDR3 is TGTGCCAGTAGTATGGGATTGGGCGCTGAAGCTTTCTTT. This codes for CASSMGLGAEAFF.

The rearrangement joins TRBV7-9 to TRBJ2-5; 12 bases align to TRBD1. J lost 4 bases, V lost 2 bases, and 5 bases had no gene match. The CDR3 consists of 16 residues. Germline V gene data show CDR1 as SEHNR and CDR2 as FQNEAQ (reference sequence). CDR3 sequence: CASSLWGTGGPETQYF. CDR3 coding DNA: TGTGCCAGCAGCTTATGGGGGACAGGGGGCCCAGAGACCCAGTACTTC.

The chain employs TRBV5-1 and TRBJ2-7; TRBD1 agrees at 7 bases. CDR1 is SGHRS, CDR2 YFSETQ, per germline. The CDR3 length is 14 residues. V shed 0 bases and J 5 bases; nucleotides not matched to a gene: 5. The CDR3 DNA reads TGCGCCAGCAGCTTGGTCGGGACAGCCCACGAGCAGTACTTC. Protein sequence: CASSLVGTAHEQYF.

Turning to this clone: Other nucleotide sequences from this sample produce the same CDR3. This chain joins TRBV27 and TRBJ1-1; unclear D gene. V was trimmed by 5 bases and J by 5 bases, leaving 9 bases between them. CDR1 is MNHEY, CDR2 SMNVEV, per germline (reference sequence). CDR3 length: 12 amino acids. The DNA of the CDR3 is TGTGCCAGCAGTCGTGGCGGAACTGAAGCTTTCTTT. Its translation: CASSRGGTEAFF.

Turning to this clone: The same CDR3 can be traced to other DNA sequences in this sample. The chain employs TRBV18 and TRBJ2-1; D gene ambiguous. The CDR3 is 13 amino acids. Germline CDR1 reads KGHSH; CDR2 reads LQKENI. Trimming removed 3 bases at V and 7 bases at J, with 10 bases between. The CDR3, as DNA: TGTGCCAGCTCACCGGGGATGGGGAATGAGCAGTTCTTC. Its translation: CASSPGMGNEQFF.

The V call is TRBV5-4, the J call TRBJ1-1; D gene ambiguous. Per germline, CDR1 SGHNT and CDR2 YYREEE (reference sequence). CDR3 length equals 15 residues. V shed 2 bases and J shed 1 base, with 12 bases lying between them. The CDR3 nucleotides are TGTGCCAGCAGCTTAGGACCCCACGGGAACACTGAAGCTTTCTTT. Translation: CASSLGPHGNTEAFF.

The rearrangement uses TRBV29-1 and TRBJ2-1, with TRBD2 matching 12 bases. The CDR3 has 18 amino acids. The germline gives CDR1 SQVTM, CDR2 ANQGSEA. Trimming at V came to 0 bases and at J to 4 bases, leaving 10 bases not matched to a gene. The CDR3 sequence: CSVEDQELAGGTYNEQFF. Here the CDR3 DNA reads TGCAGCGTTGAAGATCAGGAACTAGCGGGGGGTACGTACAATGAGCAGTTCTTC.

This chain links TRBV9 with TRBJ1-6; D is ambiguous. Germline CDR1 is SGDLS and CDR2 is YYNGEE. V was shortened by 0 bases and J by 5 bases, with 6 bases between the two germline ends. This CDR3 spans 14 amino acids. The CDR3 here is CASSVGADNSPLHF. CDR3 DNA: TGTGCCAGCAGCGTAGGGGCAGATAATTCACCCCTCCACTTT.

The chain employs TRBV11-2 and TRBJ2-1; D possibly uses TRBD1 or TRBD2 (6 bases each). The CDR3 runs to 13 residues. Germline loops: CDR1 SGHAT, CDR2 FQNNGV. V lost 5 bases, J lost 4 bases, and 9 bases lay in between. As DNA, the CDR3 is TGTGCCAGCAGCCCGGGGGCGTACAATGAGCAGTTCTTC. This encodes CASSPGAYNEQFF.

The J gene is TRBJ1-2, the V gene TRBV7-2; 9 nucleotides line up with TRBD1. The germline CDR1 and CDR2 sequences are SGHTA and FQGNSA. The ends lost 4 bases at V and 8 bases at J; junction bases unmatched: 5. The CDR3 is 13 amino acids. The CDR3 reads CASSSGQGPGYTF. In nucleotides, the CDR3 is TGTGCCAGCAGCTCGGGACAGGGTCCCGGCTACACCTTC.

This chain links TRBV11-2 with TRBJ1-1, with D uncertain. Deletions cut 3 bases from V and 4 bases from J, with 21 bases between. Germline CDR1 is SGHAT and CDR2 is FQNNGV. The CDR3 has 17 amino acids. CDR3 coding DNA: TGTGCCAGCAGCTTCCTCGTACCAAGAAGGATGAGCACTGAAGCTTTCTTT. Translated: CASSFLVPRRMSTEAFF.

The chain is built from TRBV30 and TRBJ2-1; 7 nucleotides agree with TRBD1. Per germline, CDR1 GTSNPN and CDR2 SVGIG (reference sequence). The junction had 9 bases not matched to a gene; V was cut back by 4 bases and J by 9 bases. CDR3 length: 13 residues. As DNA, the CDR3 is TGTGCCTGGACCCGGGACAGCCTAAGTGAGCAGTTCTTC. It yields the protein CAWTRDSLSEQFF.

This chain uses TRBV7-9 with TRBJ2-2; TRBD1 or TRBD2 may be the D gene (6 bases each). The CDR3 has 17 amino acids. Germline CDR1 is SEHNR and CDR2 is FQNEAQ (reference sequence). The V and J ends lost 6 bases and 0 bases respectively, with 17 bases between them. Here the CDR3 DNA reads TGTGCCAGCAGTCAACCAGGGGAGGCCCCGAACACCGGGGAGCTGTTTTTT. It is translated as CASSQPGEAPNTGELFF. Complete variable domain (other parts from reference TRBV7-9 and TRBJ2-2): DTGVSQNPRHKITKRGQNVTFRCDPISEHNRLYWYRQTLGQGPEFLTYFQNEAQLEKSRLLSDRFSAERPKGSFSTLEIQRTEQGDSAMYLCASSQPGEAPNTGELFFGEGSRLTVL.

The J gene is TRBJ1-3, the V gene TRBV5-1; D not certain. V lost 5 bases to trimming and J lost 0 bases, with 6 bases between them. The CDR3 extends over 13 amino acids. Germline CDR1 reads SGHRS; CDR2 reads YFSETQ. The DNA of the CDR3 is TGCGCCAGCAGTCAGATCTCTGGAAACACCATATATTTT. As protein: CASSQISGNTIYF.

This clone was seen a single time. The chain employs TRBV6-6 and TRBJ2-7; 10 positions agree with TRBD1. The CDR3 consists of 15 residues. V lost 4 bases and J lost 3; bases outside the gene matches: 6. CDR1 MNHNY and CDR2 SVGAGI come from the germline V gene (reference sequence). The CDR3 here is CASSLGQGIFYEQYF. The DNA for the CDR3 is TGTGCCAGCAGTTTGGGACAGGGGATTTTCTACGAGCAGTACTTC.

The gene calls are TRBV7-9 and TRBJ2-6, with 7 bases that match TRBD2. The V and J ends lost 5 bases and 4 bases, in that order; junction bases with no gene match: 11. Germline V gene lookup returns CDR1 SEHNR and CDR2 FQNEAQ (reference sequence). This CDR3 region has 17 residues. The CDR3 reads CASSPQAPGGGANVLTF. The CDR3 DNA reads as TGTGCCAGCAGCCCGCAGGCCCCGGGAGGAGGGGCCAACGTCCTGACTTTC.

The CDR3 DNA sequence: TGTGCTAGTGGTGATGGACAGTTGAACTACGAGCAGTACTTC. The encoded protein is CASGDGQLNYEQYF. V and J are TRBV12-5 and TRBJ2-7; tentatively, D is TRBD1 (6 bases). Germline V gives CDR1 LGHNT, CDR2 FRNRAP. V was clipped by 5 bases and J by 3 bases, with 14 bases between them. The CDR3 has 14 residues.

The V and J genes are TRBV9 and TRBJ2-1, with TRBD2 matching over 7 bases. V shed 0 bases and J 4 bases; nucleotides not matched to a gene: 4. Germline V gene data show CDR1 as SGDLS and CDR2 as YYNGEE. This CDR3 region has 15 residues. The CDR3 protein is CASSVGTRLYNEQFF. CDR3 sequence (DNA): TGTGCCAGCAGCGTAGGGACTAGACTTTACAATGAGCAGTTCTTC.

This rearrangement joins TRBV11-2 to TRBJ2-7, with 7 nucleotides matching TRBD1. Germline CDR1 SGHAT, CDR2 FQNNGV. CDR3 length: 14 amino acids. The V gene end was trimmed by 5 bases and the J gene end by 4 bases; junction bases not matched to a gene: 8. The CDR3 DNA is TGTGCCAGCAGCCCCGGGACAGACTATTACGAGCAGTACTTC. It encodes CASSPGTDYYEQYF.

The rearrangement uses TRBV19 and TRBJ1-5; possibly TRBD1 for D (5 bases). CDR3 length: 15 residues. Trimming took off 7 bases at V and 1 base at J, with 14 bases between the two ends. CDR1 and CDR2 (germline): LNHDA, SQIVND (reference sequence). CDR3 sequence: CASTTPGGSNQPQHF. CDR3 DNA: TGTGCCAGTACGACGCCCGGGGGGAGCAATCAGCCCCAGCATTTT.

The V call is TRBV6-1, the J call TRBJ1-1; a weak D match, TRBD1 (6 bases). The germline V gene encodes CDR1 MNHNS and CDR2 SASEGT. CDR3 length: 15 residues. V shed 3 bases and J shed 7 bases, with 18 bases lying between them. The CDR3 sequence: CASSEIRGGGDEAFF. CDR3 nucleotide sequence: TGTGCCAGCAGTGAGATCAGGGGAGGCGGCGATGAAGCTTTCTTT.